One and the same sample provided the 20 T cell receptor beta chains below, sequenced in a study of T cell responses to AZD1222 COVID-19 vaccine. TCRdb keeps only in-frame clones here, not all; method: immunoSEQ multiplex PCR. The repertoire holds 90,000 to 120,000 clones, with approximately 90% as singletons. Sequenced here: peripheral blood, sampled on day 0 of AZD1222 vaccination. The receptors shown here come from an adult in good health.

The V call is TRBV6-2 or TRBV6-3, the J call TRBJ2-7; D is possibly TRBD2 (5 bases). Germline assignment: CDR1 MNHEY and CDR2 SVGEGT. Trimming left V 6 bases short and J 1 base short, with 10 bases between. There are 13 residues in the CDR3. The CDR3 sequence: CASSTAASYEQYF. CDR3 nucleotides: TGTGCCAGCAGCACAGCGGCGTCCTACGAGCAGTACTTC.

The chain recombines TRBV11-3 with TRBJ2-1; D is undetermined. Germline CDR1 and CDR2: SGHNT and YENEEA. The V gene lost 1 base and the J gene lost 2 bases, with 12 bases spanning the gap. This CDR3 contains 16 residues. The CDR3 loop reads CASSLAPDGAYNEQFF. CDR3 nucleotides: TGTGCCAGCAGCTTAGCCCCCGATGGGGCCTACAATGAGCAGTTCTTC.

In DNA, the CDR3 is TGTGCCAGCAGCCCCGATGGGGTCTCTGGGGCCAACGTCCTGACTTTC. This gives the protein CASSPDGVSGANVLTF. The chain joins TRBV7-3 to TRBJ2-6; D not certain. CDR3 length: 16 residues. Trimming stripped 5 bases from V and 0 bases from J, with 11 bases between. The germline gives CDR1 SGHTA, CDR2 FQGTGA.

The genes are TRBV19 and TRBJ1-2; no firm D call. CDR3 length equals 12 residues. The V end was cut by 7 bases, the J end by 3 bases, with 9 bases between. Germline V gene lookup returns CDR1 LNHDA and CDR2 SQIVND (reference sequence). CDR3 in DNA: TGTGCCAGTAAAGGGATGGACTATGGCTACACCTTC. Its translation: CASKGMDYGYTF.

The J gene is TRBJ1-1, the V gene TRBV7-2, with D unclear. CDR1 and CDR2 (germline): SGHTA, FQGNSA. V was cut by 1 base and J by 3 bases, with 12 bases left in between. The CDR3 has 15 amino acids. The CDR3 nucleotides are TGTGCCAGCAGCTTAGATTCTGGACGGGACACTGAAGCTTTCTTT. Translation: CASSLDSGRDTEAFF.

The chain is built from TRBV4-3 and TRBJ1-4; D remains unclear. The CDR3 loop spans 12 amino acids. Trimming stripped 3 bases from V and 8 bases from J, with 7 bases between. The germline CDR1 and CDR2 sequences are LGHNA and YSLEER. In DNA form, the CDR3 reads TGCGCCAGCAGCCATCGTGGAGAAAAACTGTTTTTT. Residues: CASSHRGEKLFF.

The chain recombines TRBV5-1 with TRBJ2-7; no clear D gene. There are 13 residues in the CDR3. Trimming shortened V by 6 bases and J by 0 bases, and 10 bases separated the two germline ends. Per germline, CDR1 SGHRS and CDR2 YFSETQ. The CDR3 DNA reads as TGCGCCAGCATGGACCAGAACTCCTACGAGCAGTACTTC. This codes for CASMDQNSYEQYF.

V is TRBV7-2 and J is TRBJ2-3; TRBD2 aligns across 9 bases. The CDR3 extends over 16 amino acids. Germline V gives CDR1 SGHTA, CDR2 FQGNSA. The V gene end was trimmed by 3 bases and the J gene end by 4 bases; junction bases not matched to a gene: 8. The CDR3 here is CASSLSSGGVADTQYF. CDR3 sequence (DNA): TGTGCCAGCAGCTTGAGTAGCGGGGGTGTGGCAGATACGCAGTATTTT.

The table lists this clone with a count of one. This chain links TRBV29-1 with TRBJ2-5; D remains unclear. Germline V gene lookup returns CDR1 SQVTM and CDR2 ANQGSEA. This CDR3 has 11 amino acids. The V and J ends lost 7 bases and 5 bases respectively, with 11 bases between them. CDR3 coding DNA: TGCAGCGCCCTTTCAGTGGAGACCCAGTACTTC. Protein product: CSALSVETQYF.

The chain uses TRBV5-1 and TRBJ1-1; 10 positions match TRBD1. The ends lost 0 bases at V and 8 bases at J; junction bases unmatched: 7. Germline CDR1 SGHRS, CDR2 YFSETQ. This CDR3 region has 15 residues. CDR3 DNA: TGCGCCAGCAGCTTGGCTACGGGACAGGGGACCGAAGCTTTCTTT. Translated: CASSLATGQGTEAFF.

This chain links TRBV3-1 (or the pseudogene TRBV3-2) with TRBJ2-1; D remains ambiguous. Trimming removed 3 bases at V and 12 bases at J, with 18 bases between. CDR3 length: 14 amino acids. From germline, CDR1 is LGHDT and CDR2 YNNKEL (reference sequence). CDR3 sequence: CASSQGRLVMMQFF. In DNA form, the CDR3 reads TGTGCCAGCAGCCAGGGCCGGTTGGTTATGATGCAGTTCTTC.

The chain has TRBV7-6 and TRBJ1-1, with no clear D. Germline V gives CDR1 SGHVS, CDR2 FNYEAQ. V was pared by 1 base and J by 5 bases, with 11 bases between. The CDR3 has 14 residues. CDR3 protein: CASSLEGRRTEAFF. CDR3 in DNA: TGTGCCAGCAGCTTAGAGGGAAGGAGGACTGAAGCTTTCTTT.

The genes are TRBV19 and TRBJ1-4, with 9 bases fitting TRBD1. The V and J ends lost 2 bases and 6 bases, in that order; junction bases with no gene match: 4. The CDR3 extends over 15 amino acids. Germline assignment: CDR1 LNHDA and CDR2 SQIVND (reference sequence). CDR3 amino acids: CASSIMGQGHEKLFF. The CDR3 DNA follows: TGTGCCAGTAGTATAATGGGACAGGGTCATGAAAAACTGTTTTTT. The whole variable domain, filled in from reference TRBV19 and TRBJ1-4, reads DGGITQSPKYLFRKEGQNVTLSCEQNLNHDAMYWYRQDPGQGLRLIYYSQIVNDFQKGDIAEGYSVSREKKESFPLTVTSAQKNPTAFYLCASSIMGQGHEKLFFGSGTQLSVL.

The V call is TRBV6-1, the J call TRBJ1-5; the D gene is possibly TRBD1 (5 bases). The CDR3 has 17 amino acids. Germline V gene sequence: CDR1 MNHNS, CDR2 SASEGT. V was shortened by 1 base and J by 1 base, with 14 bases between the two germline ends. The CDR3 DNA sequence: TGTGCCAGCAGTGAAGGAGCGGGGACGGGAAGCAATCAGCCCCAGCATTTT. Amino acids: CASSEGAGTGSNQPQHF.

The gene calls are TRBV4-2 and TRBJ2-7; 9 bases match TRBD2. V dropped 1 base and J dropped 3; count of bases not matched to a gene: 10. The CDR3 is 17 residues long. Germline V lookup: CDR1 LGHNA, CDR2 YNFKEQ. The CDR3 nucleotides read TGTGCCAGCAGCCAAGTGATCGGTTTAGCGGGGGTCTACGAGCAGTACTTC. Its translation: CASSQVIGLAGVYEQYF.

This chain joins TRBV7-6 and TRBJ2-1, with TRBD2 matching 12 bases. CDR3 length: 16 amino acids. Looked up from germline, CDR1 is SGHVS and CDR2 is FNYEAQ. The trim removed 2 bases at V and 4 bases at J, leaving 3 bases unmatched. CDR3 DNA sequence: TGTGCCAGCAGCTTATATGGGACTAGCGGGTACAATGAGCAGTTCTTC. The encoded protein is CASSLYGTSGYNEQFF. The full variable domain, with the rest looked up from reference TRBV7-6 and TRBJ2-1, is GAGVSQSPRYKVTKRGQDVALRCDPISGHVSLYWYRQALGQGPEFLTYFNYEAQQDKSGLPNDRFSAERPEGSISTLTIQRTEQRDSAMYRCASSLYGTSGYNEQFFGPGTRLTVL.

V and J are TRBV7-2 and TRBJ2-7; 7 nucleotides line up with TRBD2. Germline values: CDR1 SGHTA, CDR2 FQGNSA. This CDR3 contains 14 residues. Trimming took 0 bases from V and 1 from J; bases not matched to a gene: 0. CDR3 region: CASSLAGGSYEQYF. In DNA, the CDR3 is TGTGCCAGCAGCTTAGCCGGGGGGTCCTACGAGCAGTACTTC.

The V gene is TRBV28, the J gene TRBJ1-1; D is uncertain. V was pared by 2 bases and J by 5 bases, with 12 bases between. This CDR3 spans 14 amino acids. Per germline, CDR1 MDHEN and CDR2 SYDVKM. CDR3 sequence (DNA): TGTGCCAGCAGTTTACCTCGGGTCGGGACTGAAGCTTTCTTT. It encodes CASSLPRVGTEAFF. The full variable domain, its missing parts supplied by reference TRBV28 and TRBJ1-1, is DVKVTQSSRYLVKRTGEKVFLECVQDMDHENMFWYRQDPGLGLRLIYFSYDVKMKEKGDIPEGYSVSREKKERFSLILESASTNQTSMYLCASSLPRVGTEAFFGQGTRLTVV.

CDR3 sequence: CASSPRGLGEQFF. The CDR3 DNA reads TGTGCCAGCAGCCCCAGGGGTTTGGGTGAGCAGTTCTTC. The V gene is TRBV13, the J gene TRBJ2-1; the D gene is possibly TRBD1 (6 bases). V dropped 5 bases and J dropped 9 bases, with 14 bases sitting between them. The CDR3 runs to 13 residues. Germline CDR1 is PRHDT and CDR2 is FYEKMQ (reference sequence).

This chain uses TRBV2 with TRBJ1-6, with 7 nucleotides matching TRBD1. The CDR3 is 13 residues long. With V trimmed by 8 bases and J by 9 bases, 7 bases remained unmatched. Germline V lookup: CDR1 SNHLY, CDR2 FYNNEI. This chain's CDR3 is CASRTGDSSPLHF. Here the CDR3 DNA reads TGTGCCAGCCGAACAGGGGATTCTTCACCCCTCCACTTT. Filled out from reference TRBV2 and TRBJ1-6, the complete variable domain reads EPEVTQTPSHQVTQMGQEVILRCVPISNHLYFYWYRQILGQKVEFLVSFYNNEISEKSEIFDDQFSVERPDGSNFTLKIRSTKLEDSAMYFCASRTGDSSPLHFGNGTRLTVT.